These T cell receptor beta chains were read from a single sample in a study of shared clonotypes between healthy human individuals. TCRdb's copy holds only in-frame clones and misses some; the assay was immunoSEQ multiplex PCR. The repertoire includes 1.6 million or so clones, roughly 96% of them detected once, and 0.95% to 1.5% sits in the top ten. The sample was naive CD4+ T cells sorted from blood. All receptors derive from a young man in good health. CDR3s include the opening cysteine and the closing phenylalanine or tryptophan. Each record gives: clone size, V gene, J gene, D gene, CDR3 protein, CDR3 DNA. A D gene is named only where the DNA matches it firmly. Clone size is not always given. Where it is, it says once, few, many or a class for expanded clones.

>NA|TRBV6-5|TRBJ1-5|NA
CASSYTDNQPQHF
TGTGCCAGCAGTTATACAGACAATCAGCCCCAGCATTTT
>NA|TRBV5-1|TRBJ1-2|TRBD1
CASSLEPSGGSSYGYTF
TGCGCCAGCAGCTTGGAACCTTCAGGGGGCTCGAGCTATGGCTACACCTTC
>NA|TRBV11-3|TRBJ2-5|NA
CASSQGHLLSPQETQYF
TGTGCCAGCAGCCAGGGACACCTCCTTTCCCCCCAAGAGACCCAGTACTTC
>NA|TRBV28|TRBJ1-5|NA
CASSSYRGDQPQHF
TGTGCCAGCAGCTCATATCGGGGCGATCAGCCCCAGCATTTT
>NA|TRBV7-2|TRBJ2-7|NA
CASSRGRVSYEQYF
TGTGCCAGCAGCAGGGGTCGGGTTAGCTACGAGCAGTACTTC
>NA|TRBV27|TRBJ1-3|NA
CASSLRGGSGNTIYF
TGTGCCAGCAGTTTGCGAGGGGGCTCTGGAAACACCATATATTTT
>NA|TRBV5-4|TRBJ1-1|NA
CASYSKNTEAFF
TGTGCCAGTTACAGTAAAAACACTGAAGCTTTCTTT
>NA|TRBV27|TRBJ2-7|NA
CASRAVSSYEQYF
TGTGCCAGCAGGGCGGTGTCCTCCTACGAGCAGTACTTC
>NA|TRBV25-1|TRBJ2-6|NA
CASSDGGANVLTF
TGTGCCAGCAGTGATGGTGGGGCCAACGTCCTGACTTTC
>once|TRBV18|TRBJ1-1|TRBD1
CASSPLPGTDEAFF
TGTGCCAGCTCACCCTTACCAGGGACAGATGAAGCTTTCTTT
>NA|TRBV7-2|TRBJ2-4|TRBD2
CASSLRREVTKNIQYF
TGTGCCAGCAGCTTAAGACGGGAGGTAACCAAAAACATTCAGTACTTC
>NA|TRBV7-8|TRBJ2-1|NA
CASSLDRNNEQFF
TGTGCCAGCAGCTTAGACAGAAACAATGAGCAGTTCTTC
>NA|TRBV21-1|TRBJ1-5|NA
CASSKEPPGLSPQHF
TGTGCCAGCAGCAAAGAACCGCCAGGCCTTTCGCCCCAGCATTTT
>NA|TRBV5-1|TRBJ2-7|TRBD1
CASSLGTGGYEQYF
TGCGCCAGCAGTTTGGGGACAGGGGGATACGAGCAGTACTTC
>NA|TRBV28|TRBJ2-4|NA
CASSPPPGNIQYF
TGTGCCAGCAGCCCGCCGCCGGGAAACATTCAGTACTTC
>NA|TRBV12-5|TRBJ2-2|TRBD2
CASGLSGRATGELFF
TGTGCTAGTGGTTTAAGCGGGAGGGCAACCGGGGAGCTGTTTTTT
>NA|TRBV4-3|TRBJ2-2|NA
CASSLETGELFF
TGCGCCAGCAGCCTTGAGACCGGGGAGCTGTTTTTT
>NA|TRBV2|TRBJ1-2|NA
CASRPQTGTPNYGYTF
TGTGCCAGCAGGCCCCAGACCGGGACACCTAACTATGGCTACACCTTC
>NA|TRBV30|TRBJ2-7|TRBD2
CAWIPRLAGTYEQYF
TGTGCCTGGATCCCCCGACTAGCGGGAACCTACGAGCAGTACTTC
>NA|TRBV2|TRBJ1-1|NA
CASRSEGALAEAFF
TGTGCCAGCAGGTCAGAGGGCGCACTGGCTGAAGCTTTCTTT
>NA|TRBV5-6|TRBJ2-5|NA
CASSLQGYQETQYF
TGTGCCAGCAGCCTTCAGGGGTACCAAGAGACCCAGTACTTC
>once|TRBV19|TRBJ1-5|TRBD1
CASSLGTGAQPQHF
TGTGCCAGTAGTCTGGGGACAGGGGCGCAGCCCCAGCATTTT
>NA|TRBV5-4|TRBJ2-5|TRBD1
CASSNRDRGRAETQYF
TGTGCCAGCAGCAACCGGGACAGGGGACGAGCAGAGACCCAGTACTTC